Listed here are 8 T cell receptor beta chains from one sample, sequenced in a study of glioma-infiltrating T cells after dendritic cell vaccination (dated by TCRdb to about 2016). The library was prepared using the immunoSEQ multiplex PCR assay. TCRdb holds this immuneACCESS table with in-frame rearrangements only. Some clones are missing; in checked studies, unresolved V genes explain under half, and the rest has no known cause. This sample gives tens of thousands of clones in total; about nine tenths of them show up just once. The biggest ten clones account for around 16% of the sample. This sample comprised blood, obtained before dendritic cell vaccination. The receptor source for this set is a human donor with glioblastoma.

The J gene is TRBJ1-2, the V gene TRBV7-2; 7 nucleotides match TRBD1. V lost 5 bases and J lost 3; bases outside the gene matches: 6. CDR3 length equals 14 residues. Germline lookup yields CDR1 SGHTA and CDR2 FQGNSA. Here the CDR3 DNA reads TGTGCCAGCAGCCCGGACAGGAACTACTATGGCTACACCTTC. It translates to CASSPDRNYYGYTF.

This clone was seen only a few times. J is TRBJ2-5 and V is TRBV18, with D maybe TRBD1 (6 bases). This CDR3 spans 14 amino acids. Germline V gives CDR1 KGHSH, CDR2 LQKENI. The ends were cut back, 4 bases at V and 1 base at J, with 10 bases in the middle. DNA of the CDR3: TGTGCCAGCTCACTGACGACAGGCCAAGAGACCCAGTACTTC. It encodes CASSLTTGQETQYF.

The chain recombines TRBV15 with TRBJ2-3; D not resolved. Per the germline V gene, CDR1 is LNHNV and CDR2 is YYDKDF (reference sequence). The length of the CDR3 is 14 residues. V lost 0 bases and J 0 bases, leaving 4 bases between the germline ends. The CDR3, as DNA: TGTGCCACCAGCAGAGATTTAAGCACAGATACGCAGTATTTT. Amino acid sequence: CATSRDLSTDTQYF.

The chain couples TRBV18 to TRBJ1-6; 7 bases are a match to TRBD1. This CDR3 contains 14 residues. V lost 0 bases to trimming and J lost 12 bases; unmatched junction nucleotides: 5. Germline V CDR1 and CDR2: KGHSH, LQKENI. The CDR3 nucleotides are TGTGCCAGCTCACCACCGGGGAGGACAGGACCCCTCCACTTT. Translated, it gives CASSPPGRTGPLHF.

This sequence joins TRBV7-6 and TRBJ2-2, with a tentative D call TRBD2 (5 bases). Germline CDR1 and CDR2: SGHVS and FNYEAQ. The CDR3 is made up of 17 amino acids. V was pared by 5 bases and J by 1 base, with 17 bases between. This chain's CDR3 is CASSPTMGVRNTGELFF. CDR3 nucleotides: TGTGCCAGCAGCCCCACCATGGGAGTTAGGAACACCGGGGAGCTGTTTTTT.

The CDR3 spells CASSAGTSGRETQYF. The CDR3 DNA follows: TGTGCCAGCAGCGCCGGGACTAGCGGGAGGGAGACCCAGTACTTC. The rearrangement uses TRBV13 and TRBJ2-5, with 15 bases lining up with TRBD2. Germline-derived CDR1 and CDR2 are PRHDT and FYEKMQ (reference sequence). Trimming took 5 bases from V and 5 from J; bases not matched to a gene: 3. The CDR3 contains 15 residues. Full variable domain (missing parts from reference TRBV13 and TRBJ2-5): AAGVIQSPRHLIKEKRETATLKCYPIPRHDTVYWYQQGPGQDPQFLISFYEKMQSDKGSIPDRFSAQQFSDYHSELNMSSLELGDSALYFCASSAGTSGRETQYFGPGTRLLVL.

The chain couples TRBV27 to TRBJ1-2; a possible D gene is TRBD1 (6 bases). Germline V gene lookup returns CDR1 MNHEY and CDR2 SMNVEV (reference sequence). This CDR3 contains 16 residues. Trimming stripped 1 base from V and 0 bases from J, with 12 bases between. The CDR3 DNA follows: TGTGCCAGCAGTTTATACGGGGAGGGGGCTAACTATGGCTACACCTTC. Translated, it gives CASSLYGEGANYGYTF.

This clone appeared once. A read error may account for a junction end that differs from germline. The chain combines TRBV9 with TRBJ1-2, with 7 bases fitting TRBD1. The CDR3 has 13 residues. Germline V gene sequence: CDR1 SGDLS, CDR2 YYNGEE. This CDR3 is CASSQKFRDSFSF. CDR3 DNA sequence: TGTGCCAGCAGCCAGAAATTCCGGGACAGCTTCTCCTTC.